This TCR beta chain derives from a study of OX40 agonist ivuxolimab in advanced cancers. As for the study in general: Cancers in dose escalation were hepatocellular, melanoma, renal cell and head and neck. Study findings and constraints: Researchers did not establish what antigens the expanded peripheral T cells target. At 0.1 to 3.0 mg/kg, clonal expansion of CD4+ and CD8+ blood T cells had occurred by week 6.

Blood got drawn at baseline, again on cycle 4 day 1, and then on cycle 7 day 1. As regards this clone: Its cognate antigen is unknown.

The V end lost 2 bases, the J end lost 8 bases, and 11 bases lay between the germline ends. CDR3 length equals 13 residues. Germline V gene sequence: CDR1 SGHAT, CDR2 FQNNGV. Measured with immunoSEQ multiplex PCR; TCRdb has only the in-frame clones, and not every one. The table includes about 37,000 clones, approximately 78% detected once. The chain employs TRBV11-2 and TRBJ2-3, with unresolved D. This TCR derives from an adult with an advanced solid tumor such as melanoma, head and neck, liver or kidney cancer. This material consisted of CD4+ or CD8+ T cells sorted from blood, taken in a trial of the OX40 agonist ivuxolimab. The CDR3 reads CASSLTEYITQYF. The CDR3 nucleotides are TGTGCCAGCAGCTTAACAGAGTACATTACGCAGTATTTT.